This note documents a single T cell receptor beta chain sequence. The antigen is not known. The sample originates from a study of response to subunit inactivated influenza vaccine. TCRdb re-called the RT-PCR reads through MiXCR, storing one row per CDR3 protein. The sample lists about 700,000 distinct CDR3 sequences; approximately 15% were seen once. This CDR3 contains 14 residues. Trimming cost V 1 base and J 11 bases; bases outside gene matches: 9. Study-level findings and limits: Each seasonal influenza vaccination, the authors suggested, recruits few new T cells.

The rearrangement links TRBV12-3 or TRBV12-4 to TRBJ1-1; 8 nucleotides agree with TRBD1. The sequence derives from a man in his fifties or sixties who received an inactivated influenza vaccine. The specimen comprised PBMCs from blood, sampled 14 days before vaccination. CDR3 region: CASSLGAGGSAAFF. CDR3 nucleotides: TGTGCCAGCAGTTTAGGGGCAGGGGGCTCTGCGGCTTTCTTT.